The source of this T cell receptor (beta chain) is a study of blood T cell repertoires in COVID-19. Across the whole study: The United States, Italy and Spain supplied acute and convalescent COVID-19 samples. In each case, the material was cDNA or gDNA derived from T cells, B-cell-depleted T cells, or PBMCs.

As processed by the authors: Amplification from reference gene primers served as the basis for estimated nucleated cell counts. Profiling relied on immunoSEQ multiplex PCR, and the TCRdb table lists in-frame clones only, not all of them. V and J calls and clone size are as listed in that table; D and trimming were resolved from the DNA. Of approximately 290,000 clones in the sample, around nine tenths were seen once. V lost 5 bases, J lost 0 bases, and 10 bases lay in between. Germline V gene sequence: CDR1 SGHTA, CDR2 FQGTGA. CDR3 length: 14 amino acids. The sequence was obtained from a woman in her sixties with acute or convalescent COVID-19. The chain combines TRBV7-3 with TRBJ1-1; TRBD1 is a possible D gene (6 bases). The sequenced material came from peripheral blood. The CDR3 DNA reads as TGTGCCAGCAGCCCCCAGGGGATGAACACTGAAGCTTTCTTT. It translates to CASSPQGMNTEAFF.